Listed below are T cell receptor beta chains from one sample, sequenced in a study of shared clonotypes between healthy human individuals. This table comes from immunoSEQ multiplex PCR, and its TCRdb copy is limited to in-frame clones, with some not included. The sample yields 1.5 million to 2.5 million clones, approximately 94% seen once. The sequencing input was naive CD8+ T cells sorted from blood. These receptors originate from a man younger than 30 in good health. Both conserved end residues are part of each CDR3. A D gene is named only where the DNA matches it firmly. Where a row states a size, it is once, few, many or the class of an expanded clone; other rows omit it.

d_gene,abundance,j_gene,v_gene,CDR3aa,CDR3nt
-,-,TRBJ2-5,TRBV27,CASSKTGYGQETQYF,TGTGCCAGCTCTAAGACGGGGTATGGCCAAGAGACCCAGTACTTC
-,-,TRBJ2-2,TRBV30,CAWSRAAAGELFF,TGTGCCTGGTCTCGGGCCGCGGCCGGGGAGCTGTTTTTT
-,-,TRBJ2-7,TRBV29-1,CSVERAGGGREQYF,TGCAGCGTTGAGCGGGCAGGAGGGGGCCGGGAGCAGTACTTC
-,few,TRBJ2-7,TRBV5-6,CASSGTGRGKNEQYF,TGTGCCAGCAGCGGAACGGGACGGGGGAAGAACGAGCAGTACTTC
-,-,TRBJ2-2,TRBV10-3,CAISRGAESGTGELFF,TGTGCCATCAGTAGAGGAGCGGAGAGCGGCACCGGGGAGCTGTTTTTT
-,-,TRBJ2-1,TRBV9,CASSVVGGGEQFF,TGTGCCAGCAGCGTAGTGGGCGGAGGCGAGCAGTTCTTC
-,-,TRBJ1-2,TRBV6-5,CASSYSMGGVVYGYTF,TGTGCCAGCAGTTACTCGATGGGGGGGGTAGTCTATGGCTACACCTTC
TRBD2,-,TRBJ2-3,TRBV9,CASSPTGTSGSDTQYF,TGTGCCAGCAGCCCCACCGGGACTAGCGGGTCAGATACGCAGTATTTT
-,-,TRBJ2-7,TRBV6-6,CASRKGVEDYGEQYF,TGTGCCAGCCGGAAGGGGGTAGAGGATTATGGCGAGCAGTACTTC
-,-,TRBJ2-2,TRBV10-3,CAISDFDTGELFF,TGTGCCATCAGTGATTTTGACACCGGGGAGCTGTTTTTT
-,-,TRBJ1-3,TRBV7-9,CASSSSLWNTIYF,TGTGCCAGCAGCTCTTCCCTCTGGAACACCATATATTTT
TRBD1,-,TRBJ2-7,TRBV11-2,CASSLVQGAREQYF,TGTGCCAGCAGCTTAGTTCAGGGGGCCAGAGAGCAGTACTTC
TRBD1,-,TRBJ2-1,TRBV19,CASRSTGGLNEQFF,TGTGCCAGTAGGTCGACAGGGGGCTTAAATGAGCAGTTCTTC
-,-,TRBJ2-7,TRBV19,CASSIPGAGSYEQYF,TGTGCCAGTAGTATCCCGGGGGCAGGCTCCTACGAGCAGTACTTC
TRBD2,-,TRBJ2-7,TRBV4-1,CASSPRSAGGRAQGYEQYF,TGCGCCAGCAGCCCCCGAAGCGCGGGAGGGAGGGCCCAGGGGTACGAGCAGTACTTC
TRBD1,-,TRBJ1-2,TRBV29-1,CSALVPGQGAGGYTF,TGCAGCGCCCTAGTTCCGGGACAGGGGGCCGGTGGCTACACCTTC
TRBD2,-,TRBJ2-1,TRBV6-1,CASSEFSGIVNEQFF,TGTGCCAGCAGTGAATTTAGCGGGATAGTCAATGAGCAGTTCTTC
TRBD1,-,TRBJ2-2,TRBV9,CASRDRNTGELFF,TGTGCCAGCCGGGACAGGAACACCGGGGAGCTGTTTTTT
-,-,TRBJ2-5,TRBV9,CASSTGEVETQYF,TGTGCCAGCAGTACAGGGGAGGTGGAGACCCAGTACTTC
-,-,TRBJ2-1,TRBV29-1,CSVEASGPHTYNEQFF,TGCAGCGTTGAAGCCTCGGGACCACACACCTACAATGAGCAGTTCTTC
TRBD1,once,TRBJ1-5,TRBV15,CATSKDRGLGQPQHF,TGTGCCACCAGCAAAGACAGGGGGCTGGGTCAGCCCCAGCATTTT
-,-,TRBJ2-3,TRBV5-1,CASSLSTVNLFTDTQYF,TGCGCCAGCAGTCTCTCGACAGTTAACCTTTTCACAGATACGCAGTATTTT
TRBD1,-,TRBJ1-1,TRBV9,CASSAGGRTEAFF,TGTGCCAGCAGTGCAGGGGGAAGGACTGAAGCTTTCTTT
-,-,TRBJ1-3,TRBV15,CATSRGDPGNTIYF,TGTGCCACCAGCAGAGGGGACCCTGGAAACACCATATATTTT
TRBD2,-,TRBJ2-7,TRBV13,CASSLEGGIPPEQYF,TGTGCCAGCAGCTTAGAGGGAGGGATCCCCCCTGAGCAGTACTTC
-,-,TRBJ2-1,TRBV7-3,CASSLSPSRSYNEQFF,TGTGCCAGCAGCTTAAGTCCTAGTCGCTCCTACAATGAGCAGTTCTTC
-,-,TRBJ2-3,TRBV13,CASSPQGSGGDTQYF,TGTGCCAGCAGCCCCCAGGGCTCTGGGGGAGATACGCAGTATTTT
TRBD2,-,TRBJ2-1,TRBV18,CASSPGSGSGNEQFF,TGTGCCAGCTCACCGGGCAGCGGGAGCGGGAATGAGCAGTTCTTC
-,-,TRBJ2-7,TRBV5-4,CASSFTPPAF,TGTGCCAGCAGCTTCACCCCCCCCGCCTTC
-,-,TRBJ1-4,TRBV4-3,CASSQDGGDYEKLFF,TGCGCCAGCAGCCAAGATGGGGGGGATTATGAAAAACTGTTTTTT
-,-,TRBJ1-4,TRBV27,CASSPSGGANEKLFF,TGTGCCAGCAGTCCGTCTGGGGGAGCTAATGAAAAACTGTTTTTT
TRBD1,-,TRBJ2-7,TRBV4-1,CASSLSGGGQGFYEQYF,TGCGCCAGCAGCCTCTCCGGAGGAGGACAGGGTTTTTACGAGCAGTACTTC
-,-,TRBJ2-7,TRBV23-1,CASSLQGEQYF,TGCGCCAGCAGTCTTCAGGGCGAGCAGTACTTC
TRBD1,-,TRBJ1-2,TRBV4-3,CASSQDSTGTGALYGYTF,TGCGCCAGCAGCCAAGATAGTACCGGGACAGGGGCGCTCTATGGCTACACCTTC
-,once,TRBJ2-7,TRBV7-9,CASSADVGDNSYEQYF,TGTGCCAGCAGCGCTGACGTTGGGGACAACTCCTACGAGCAGTACTTC
-,-,TRBJ2-7,TRBV6-1,CASSDVAGTSYEQYF,TGTGCCAGCAGTGATGTGGCGGGGACCTCCTACGAGCAGTACTTC
TRBD2,-,TRBJ2-5,TRBV7-9,CASSYGLAHPQLLQETQYF,TGTGCCAGCAGCTACGGACTAGCCCACCCTCAACTCCTTCAAGAGACCCAGTACTTC
-,-,TRBJ2-6,TRBV5-4,CASSPRSVLSGANVLTF,TGTGCCAGCAGCCCCCGGTCCGTCTTGTCCGGGGCCAACGTCCTGACTTTC
TRBD1,-,TRBJ1-4,TRBV7-9,CASSLEATGGGEKLFF,TGTGCCAGCAGCTTAGAAGCGACAGGGGGAGGTGAAAAACTGTTTTTT
-,-,TRBJ2-7,TRBV7-6,CASSVYRGLSYEQYF,TGTGCCAGCAGCGTTTACAGGGGACTATCCTACGAGCAGTACTTC
TRBD2,-,TRBJ2-6,TRBV18,CASSPSRGVSGANVLTF,TGTGCCAGCTCACCGTCTCGGGGGGTCTCTGGGGCCAACGTCCTGACTTTC
-,once,TRBJ2-5,TRBV7-9,CASSSRGQWETQYF,TGTGCCAGCAGCTCCCGGGGTCAGTGGGAGACCCAGTACTTC
TRBD1,-,TRBJ2-7,TRBV7-9,CASSFSSGQGYEQYF,TGTGCCAGCAGCTTTTCTTCCGGACAGGGCTACGAGCAGTACTTC
TRBD2,-,TRBJ2-3,TRBV6-1,CASSELLAGSTDTQYF,TGTGCCAGCAGTGAGCTATTAGCGGGGAGCACAGATACGCAGTATTTT
-,-,TRBJ2-7,TRBV15,CATSRDPPDEQYF,TGTGCCACCAGCAGAGATCCACCGGACGAGCAGTACTTC
-,-,TRBJ2-1,TRBV10-3,CAMGPRDLSSNEQFF,TGTGCCATGGGCCCCCGGGACCTTAGCTCCAATGAGCAGTTCTTC
TRBD1,-,TRBJ2-1,TRBV7-8,CASSLHEGTGNNEQFF,TGTGCCAGCAGCTTACATGAAGGGACAGGCAACAATGAGCAGTTCTTC
TRBD1,-,TRBJ1-6,TRBV27,CASSSMTGVNSPLHF,TGTGCCAGCAGTTCCATGACAGGGGTTAATTCACCCCTCCACTTT